Each of the 11 T cell receptor beta chains below was sequenced from the same sample in a study of blood T cell repertoires in COVID-19. Some clones are missing from TCRdb's copy, which holds only in-frame ones; the method was immunoSEQ multiplex PCR. The sample consists of about 300,000 clones, approximately 88% of them appearing once. The sequenced sample was peripheral blood. The receptors were gathered from a woman aged 30 to 39 who had recovered from COVID-19.

The rearrangement links TRBV7-2 to TRBJ1-5; 8 positions agree with TRBD1. The junction had 6 bases not matched to a gene; V was cut back by 5 bases and J by 3 bases. The CDR3 loop spans 15 amino acids. Germline values: CDR1 SGHTA, CDR2 FQGNSA. The CDR3 protein is CASSAPGQANQPQHF. The DNA of the CDR3 is TGTGCCAGCAGCGCACCGGGACAGGCCAATCAGCCCCAGCATTTT.

The CDR3: CASSKSGLAGKAVFF. The CDR3 nucleotides are TGTGCCAGCAGCAAAAGTGGACTAGCGGGGAAGGCAGTGTTCTTC. The chain joins TRBV21-1 to TRBJ2-1; TRBD2, as called in the table, went unchecked against the DNA. TRBV21-1 is a pseudogene segment. The CDR3 covers 15 residues.

The CDR3 loop reads CASSSGTYEQYF. In DNA form, the CDR3 reads TGTGCCAGCAGCTCGGGGACCTACGAGCAGTACTTC. This chain joins TRBV5-4 and TRBJ2-7; tentatively, D is TRBD2 (5 bases). Germline V gene sequence: CDR1 SGHNT, CDR2 YYREEE (reference sequence). The V end lost 3 bases, the J end lost 2 bases, and 6 bases lay between the germline ends. This CDR3 is built from 12 residues.

Only one count was recorded for this clone. V and J are TRBV3-1 (or the pseudogene TRBV3-2) and TRBJ2-1; 9 bases line up with TRBD1. Germline CDR1 LGHDT, CDR2 YNNKEL (reference sequence). J was trimmed by 6 bases and V by 6 bases; bases with no gene match: 12. The CDR3 totals 16 residues. CDR3: CASSRQGGDYGNEQFF. CDR3 bases: TGTGCCAGCAGTCGACAGGGGGGGGATTATGGCAATGAGCAGTTCTTC.

The rearrangement uses TRBV9 and TRBJ1-2; 10 positions agree with TRBD1. The CDR3 runs to 14 residues. Per the germline V gene, CDR1 is SGDLS and CDR2 is YYNGEE. V shed 4 bases, J shed 5 bases, and the junction held 5 bases outside the gene matches. CDR3 amino acids: CASSLRTGGYGYTF. In DNA form, the CDR3 reads TGTGCCAGCAGCCTAAGGACAGGGGGTTATGGCTACACCTTC.

This chain uses TRBV29-1 with TRBJ2-5; TRBD1 aligns across 8 bases. The V gene's germline CDR1 is SQVTM and CDR2 ANQGSEA. V was clipped by 6 bases and J by 4 bases; unmatched bases: 13. The CDR3 is 15 residues long. Here the CDR3 reads CSVASTGGGRETQYF. As DNA, the CDR3 is TGCAGCGTCGCCTCAACAGGGGGAGGAAGAGAGACCCAGTACTTC.

The V gene is TRBV18, the J gene TRBJ2-7; 7 nucleotides line up with TRBD1. CDR3 size: 13 residues. J lost 6 bases, V lost 2 bases, and 4 bases had no gene match. Per the germline V gene, CDR1 is KGHSH and CDR2 is LQKENI. The CDR3 loop is CASSPYEGAEQYF. In DNA form, the CDR3 reads TGTGCCAGCTCACCATACGAGGGGGCCGAGCAGTACTTC.

This chain links TRBV28 with TRBJ1-5; a weak D match, TRBD1 (5 bases). V lost 6 bases to trimming and J lost 2 bases, with 5 bases between them. Germline V gives CDR1 MDHEN, CDR2 SYDVKM. The CDR3 runs 12 residues. The CDR3 loop is CASRQGNQPQHF. The CDR3 DNA follows: TGTGCCAGCAGACAGGGCAATCAGCCCCAGCATTTT.

This chain uses TRBV19 with TRBJ1-5; D possibly corresponds to TRBD1 (5 bases). Germline CDR1 LNHDA, CDR2 SQIVND (reference sequence). The CDR3 sequence is 17 residues long. V shed 1 base and J shed 7 bases, with 20 bases lying between them. The DNA of the CDR3 is TGTGCCAGTAGTATAGGCGGAGGGCAGGGCTGGGGACAGCCCCAGCATTTT. Translation: CASSIGGGQGWGQPQHF. The full variable domain, in which reference TRBV19 and TRBJ1-5 provide the parts outside the CDR3, is DGGITQSPKYLFRKEGQNVTLSCEQNLNHDAMYWYRQDPGQGLRLIYYSQIVNDFQKGDIAEGYSVSREKKESFPLTVTSAQKNPTAFYLCASSIGGGQGWGQPQHFGDGTRLSIL.

The genes are TRBV5-1 and TRBJ2-2; a weak D match, TRBD2 (5 bases). V lost 2 bases to trimming and J lost 4 bases, with 12 bases between them. The CDR3 contains 15 residues. Germline V gene sequence: CDR1 SGHRS, CDR2 YFSETQ. The DNA of the CDR3 is TGCGCCAGCAGCTTTGGACCAGGAGGCACCGGGGAGCTGTTTTTT. Translated, it gives CASSFGPGGTGELFF.

The chain uses TRBV11-2 and TRBJ2-2; D is unclear. CDR1 is SGHAT and CDR2 is FQNNGV in the germline V gene. V lost 0 bases and J lost 11, with 19 bases in between. CDR3 length equals 16 residues. The CDR3 region is CASSLESGNWAFELFF. For the CDR3, the DNA is TGTGCCAGCAGCTTAGAGTCAGGAAACTGGGCCTTCGAGCTGTTTTTT.